Each of the 28 T cell receptor beta chains below was sequenced from the same sample in a study of HIV-infected patients and healthy controls. Reverse transcription used 450 to 550 ng RNA and constant-region primers for alpha and beta. Alpha and beta chain libraries were made separately by chain-specific third strand synthesis with multiplexing indices. TCRdb re-derived calls from the 5' RACE reads in MiXCR, one entry per CDR3 protein. The sample consists of 4,000 to 4,500 distinct CDR3 sequences, about 8.3% of them appearing once. Roughly three months, about 14 weeks, into antiretroviral therapy, follow-up blood was collected. No cell fractionation was done, so the repertoire covers all unsorted peripheral blood T cells. Here the sequenced sample was blood, taken during antiretroviral therapy. These receptors originate from an adult with HIV infection.

Many counts were recorded for this clonotype. The chain couples TRBV5-1 to TRBJ2-2; 9 nucleotides line up with TRBD1. Germline V lookup: CDR1 SGHRS, CDR2 YFSETQ. V shed 4 bases and J 3 bases; nucleotides not matched to a gene: 4. The CDR3 totals 15 residues. CDR3 amino acids: CASSPQGADTGELFF. In nucleotides, the CDR3 is TGCGCCAGCAGCCCACAGGGGGCGGACACCGGGGAGCTGTTTTTT.

This clonotype came up many times. The chain employs TRBV20-1 and TRBJ1-2, with TRBD1 as a possible D gene (5 bases). Looked up from germline, CDR1 is DFQATT and CDR2 is SNEGSKA (reference sequence). The CDR3 covers 14 residues. The V gene lost 5 bases and the J gene lost 4 bases, with 17 bases spanning the gap. The chain's CDR3 is CSAGDSLRGYGYTF. CDR3 sequence (DNA): TGCAGTGCTGGGGACTCCCTCCGTGGCTATGGCTACACCTTC.

This clonotype is medium-sized. This rearrangement joins TRBV5-1 to TRBJ2-7, with D perhaps TRBD1 or TRBD2 (6 bases each). This CDR3 comprises 13 residues. V lost 2 bases, J lost 3 bases, and 9 bases lay in between. The germline CDR1 and CDR2 sequences are SGHRS and YFSETQ. Here the CDR3 reads CASSLRGDYEQYF. Written as DNA, the CDR3 is TGCGCCAGCAGCTTAAGGGGGGACTACGAGCAGTACTTC.

CDR3 nucleotides: TGTGCCAGCAGCTTGAGGGACAGGGGCCTCATGTACTTC. It yields the protein CASSLRDRGLMYF. This sequence joins TRBV5-6 and TRBJ2-7; 10 bases are shared with TRBD1. Per germline, CDR1 SGHDT and CDR2 YYEEEE. V was pared by 1 base and J by 12 bases, with 7 bases of the junction left unmatched. The CDR3 totals 13 residues.

This clonotype is categorized as medium-sized. The chain links TRBV15 to TRBJ2-3; no definite D call. V lost 0 bases and J lost 3, with 7 bases in between. There are 14 residues in the CDR3. The germline V gene encodes CDR1 LNHNV and CDR2 YYDKDF (reference sequence). CDR3 nucleotide sequence: TGTGCCACCAGCAGAGATCGGCGGACAGATACGCAGTATTTT. This encodes CATSRDRRTDTQYF.

This clonotype was seen ten or more times. The chain joins TRBV12-3 or TRBV12-4 to TRBJ1-1; D is undetermined. V was cut by 5 bases and J by 7 bases, with 11 bases left in between. The CDR3 is 12 residues long. The CDR3 DNA follows: TGTGCCAGCAGTCTATCTTGGTATGAAGCTTTCTTT. This translates into CASSLSWYEAFF.

This clonotype is labeled medium-sized. The V and J genes are TRBV6-2 or TRBV6-3 and TRBJ2-1; no definite D call. V lost 6 bases to trimming and J lost 2 bases, with 5 bases between them. The length of the CDR3 is 12 residues. In germline, CDR1 is MNHEY, CDR2 SVGEGT. The CDR3 nucleotides read TGTGCCAGCAGGTCCACCTACAATGAGCAGTTCTTC. This gives the protein CASRSTYNEQFF.

This clonotype was recorded at least ten times. This chain connects TRBV12-3 or TRBV12-4 to TRBJ1-3, with a tentative D call TRBD1 (6 bases). V dropped 6 bases and J dropped 7 bases, with 10 bases sitting between them. This CDR3 is built from 12 residues. CDR3 sequence (DNA): TGTGCCAGCAGCCTTCAGGGGAACACCATATATTTT. Translation: CASSLQGNTIYF.

This clonotype is deemed medium-sized. The chain combines TRBV29-1 with TRBJ2-6, with TRBD1 matching 7 bases. This CDR3 comprises 13 residues. CDR1 and CDR2 (germline): SQVTM, ANQGSEA. The junction had 1 base not matched to a gene; V was cut back by 5 bases and J by 3 bases. CDR3 DNA sequence: TGCAGCGTTTACAGGGGTGGGGCCAACGTCCTGACTTTC. It translates to CSVYRGGANVLTF.

By its share, this clonotype is medium-sized. V is TRBV11-2 and J is TRBJ2-5; either TRBD1 or TRBD2 may fit D (5 bases each). The CDR3 is made up of 16 amino acids. The ends were cut back, 2 bases at V and 0 bases at J, with 13 bases in the middle. Germline lookup yields CDR1 SGHAT and CDR2 FQNNGV. CDR3 protein: CASSLNRDPYQETQYF. The CDR3, as DNA: TGTGCCAGCAGCTTAAATCGGGACCCGTACCAAGAGACCCAGTACTTC.

By share of the sample, this clonotype is medium-sized (0.01 to 0.1%). The chain is built from TRBV7-2 and TRBJ2-5; 8 bases agree with TRBD1. J was trimmed by 5 bases and V by 1 base; bases with no gene match: 6. Germline CDR1 is SGHTA and CDR2 is FQGNSA. This CDR3 has 15 residues. Here the CDR3 reads CASSLVHDRGETQYF. CDR3 in DNA: TGTGCCAGCAGCTTAGTTCACGACAGGGGTGAGACCCAGTACTTC.

This clonotype counts as medium-sized. The chain couples TRBV5-1 to TRBJ2-1, with TRBD1 matching 8 bases. The V gene's germline CDR1 is SGHRS and CDR2 YFSETQ. The CDR3 contains 13 residues. J was trimmed by 9 bases and V by 3 bases; bases with no gene match: 5. The CDR3 sequence is CASSSQGATEQFF. CDR3 bases: TGCGCCAGCAGCTCTCAGGGGGCCACTGAGCAGTTCTTC.

The sample holds a few counts of this clonotype. This chain connects TRBV6-5 to TRBJ2-2, with TRBD1 as a possible D gene (7 bases). Trimming stripped 6 bases from V and 7 bases from J, with 24 bases between. This CDR3 contains 17 residues. The germline CDR1 and CDR2 sequences are MNHEY and SVGAGI. The CDR3 region is CASRTVNRRGRGGELFF. The CDR3 bases are TGTGCCAGCAGAACCGTTAATCGGAGGGGGCGGGGCGGGGAGCTGTTTTTT.

By sample fraction, this clonotype is medium-sized. V gene TRBV7-8 combines with J gene TRBJ2-5; TRBD1 matches at 12 bases. This CDR3 has 15 amino acids. Germline loops: CDR1 SGHVS, CDR2 FQNEAQ. V gave up 6 bases and J gave up 5 bases; unmatched junction bases: 7. The CDR3 region has the DNA TGTGCCAGCAGGCTAACCGGGACAGGGGGCGAGACCCAGTACTTC. This gives the protein CASRLTGTGGETQYF.

This clonotype is medium-sized by share. The chain carries TRBV7-8 and TRBJ1-2; D is possibly TRBD1 (5 bases). Germline V CDR1 and CDR2: SGHVS, FQNEAQ. V was clipped by 1 base and J by 1 base, with 16 bases between them. CDR3 length equals 17 residues. The CDR3 region has the DNA TGTGCCAGCAGCTTAGGTGCGACAGCCTCCTTTAACTATGGCTACACCTTC. Translating gives CASSLGATASFNYGYTF. The full variable domain, completed using reference TRBV7-8 and TRBJ1-2, is GAGVSQSPRYKVAKRGQDVALRCDPISGHVSLFWYQQALGQGPEFLTYFQNEAQLDKSGLPSDRFFAERPEGSVSTLKIQRTQQEDSAVYLCASSLGATASFNYGYTFGSGTRLTVV.

In its sample, this clonotype is medium-sized. J is TRBJ2-7 and V is TRBV7-9; D may be TRBD2 (5 bases). Trimming took off 5 bases at V and 3 bases at J, with 11 bases between the two ends. The CDR3 is 13 residues long. CDR1 is SEHNR, CDR2 FQNEAQ, per germline (reference sequence). CDR3 in amino acids: CASSTGRFYEQYF. As DNA, the CDR3 is TGTGCCAGCAGCACGGGAAGGTTCTACGAGCAGTACTTC.

In its sample, this clonotype ranks as medium-sized (0.01 to 0.1%). This sequence joins TRBV7-2 and TRBJ2-1; D is unresolved. V lost 1 base and J lost 10, with 11 bases in between. The CDR3 extends over 13 amino acids. In germline, CDR1 is SGHTA, CDR2 FQGNSA. The CDR3 DNA is TGTGCCAGCAGCTTAGAGGCGGAACTAGAGCAGTTCTTC. It encodes CASSLEAELEQFF.

This clonotype showed up just once. This chain connects TRBV30 to TRBJ1-3; the D gene is possibly TRBD1 (5 bases). Trimming left V 1 base short and J 2 bases short, with 9 bases between. The CDR3 spans 14 residues. From germline, CDR1 is GTSNPN and CDR2 SVGIG (reference sequence). CDR3 sequence: CAWSGRDPGNTIYF. The CDR3 DNA is TGTGCCTGGAGTGGCCGGGACCCTGGAAACACCATATATTTT.

This clonotype was seen repeatedly, ten times or more. The gene calls are TRBV19 and TRBJ1-1; 7 nucleotides line up with TRBD1. The J segment lost 8 bases and the V segment lost 4 bases, leaving 4 bases of the junction unmatched. CDR1 and CDR2 from the germline V gene are LNHDA and SQIVND (reference sequence). There are 12 residues in the CDR3. The chain's CDR3 is CASSRNRGEAFF. Here the CDR3 DNA reads TGTGCCAGTAGTAGAAACAGGGGAGAAGCTTTCTTT.

This clonotype was seen many times. The rearrangement uses TRBV18 and TRBJ2-7; D is uncertain. CDR3 size: 11 residues. Germline V CDR1 and CDR2: KGHSH, LQKENI. The V gene lost 4 bases and the J gene lost 4 bases, with 5 bases spanning the gap. The CDR3 DNA sequence: TGTGCCAGCTCACAAGATTACGAGCAGTACTTC. Its translation: CASSQDYEQYF.

There are many counts of this clonotype. The CDR3 DNA reads TGTGCCAGCAATTCAGGGAGGGGTGAGCAGTTCTTC. This codes for CASNSGRGEQFF. The V gene is TRBV6-5, the J gene TRBJ2-1, with 7 bases identical to TRBD2. This CDR3 has 12 residues. J was trimmed by 9 bases and V by 7 bases; bases with no gene match: 6. Germline CDR1 MNHEY, CDR2 SVGAGI.

By frequency in the sample, this clonotype is medium-sized (0.01 to 0.1%). The chain is built from TRBV20-1 and TRBJ2-5; D unclear. Trimming stripped 6 bases from V and 2 bases from J, with 13 bases between. Germline CDR1 and CDR2: DFQATT and SNEGSKA (reference sequence). The CDR3 runs 13 residues. The CDR3 protein is CSALEARQETQYF. The CDR3 nucleotides read TGCAGTGCCCTAGAGGCCAGGCAAGAGACCCAGTACTTC.

This clonotype was seen only a few times. CDR3 protein: CASGFVISSEKLFF. In DNA form, the CDR3 reads TGTGCTAGTGGTTTCGTAATATCGAGTGAAAAACTGTTTTTT. The gene calls are TRBV12-5 and TRBJ1-4; unclear D gene. The CDR3 consists of 14 residues. CDR1 and CDR2 (germline): LGHNT, FRNRAP. The ends were cut back, 3 bases at V and 7 bases at J, with 12 bases in the middle.

The genes are TRBV5-1 and TRBJ2-3; D possibly corresponds to TRBD2 (5 bases). V was cut by 0 bases and J by 4 bases, with 6 bases left in between. Per germline, CDR1 SGHRS and CDR2 YFSETQ. The CDR3 has 13 amino acids. CDR3 nucleotides: TGCGCCAGCAGCTTGGGCGGGTCAGATACGCAGTATTTT. It specifies CASSLGGSDTQYF.

In its sample, this clonotype is medium-sized. The V call is TRBV7-2, the J call TRBJ1-1; no clear D gene. This CDR3 has 15 amino acids. Germline CDR1 SGHTA, CDR2 FQGNSA. V lost 2 bases, J lost 0 bases, and 10 bases lay in between. The CDR3 bases are TGTGCCAGCAGCTTAAAACTGGGGATGAACACTGAAGCTTTCTTT. Its translation: CASSLKLGMNTEAFF.

This clonotype is classed as medium-sized. The chain uses TRBV7-8 and TRBJ2-7; D not resolved. V lost 1 base and J 0 bases, leaving 19 bases between the germline ends. The CDR3 runs to 18 residues. CDR1 is SGHVS and CDR2 is FQNEAQ in the germline V gene. The CDR3 DNA reads TGTGCCAGCAGCTTAGAGAGGCCCCCGAGGATACGCTCCTACGAGCAGTACTTC. Its protein product is CASSLERPPRIRSYEQYF.

By share, this clonotype ranks as medium-sized (0.01 to 0.1%). The rearrangement links TRBV2 to TRBJ2-7, with D uncertain. From germline, CDR1 is SNHLY and CDR2 FYNNEI. The CDR3 runs to 11 residues. V was trimmed by 8 bases and J by 4 bases, leaving 9 bases between them. The CDR3 loop is CASGREYEQYF. CDR3 bases: TGTGCCAGCGGTAGGGAATACGAGCAGTACTTC.

By sample share, this clonotype is medium-sized (0.01 to 0.1%). The rearrangement uses TRBV20-1 and TRBJ2-7; D unclear. The CDR3 runs to 15 residues. Per germline, CDR1 DFQATT and CDR2 SNEGSKA (reference sequence). The germline V and J ends were trimmed by 0 bases and 0 bases, with 12 bases remaining between them. CDR3 in DNA: TGCAGTGCTAGAGAATCAGGCCCAAACTCCTACGAGCAGTACTTC. It codes for CSARESGPNSYEQYF.